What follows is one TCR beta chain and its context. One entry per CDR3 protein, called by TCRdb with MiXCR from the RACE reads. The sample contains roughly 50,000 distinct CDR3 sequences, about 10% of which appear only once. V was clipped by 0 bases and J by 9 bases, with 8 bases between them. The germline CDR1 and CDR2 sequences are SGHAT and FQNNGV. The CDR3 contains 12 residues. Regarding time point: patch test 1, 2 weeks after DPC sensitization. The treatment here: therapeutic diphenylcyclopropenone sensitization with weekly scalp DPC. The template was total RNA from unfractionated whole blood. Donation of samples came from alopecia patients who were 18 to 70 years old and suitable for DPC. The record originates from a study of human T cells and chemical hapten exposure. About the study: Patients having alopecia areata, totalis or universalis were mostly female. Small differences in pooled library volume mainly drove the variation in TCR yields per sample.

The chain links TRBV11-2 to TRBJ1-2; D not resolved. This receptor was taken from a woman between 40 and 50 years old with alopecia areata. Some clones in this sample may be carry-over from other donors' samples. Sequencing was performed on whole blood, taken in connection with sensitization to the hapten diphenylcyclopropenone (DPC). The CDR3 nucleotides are TGTGCCAGCAGCTTAGACAGGTCAAGCTACACCTTC. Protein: CASSLDRSSYTF.